What follows are 23 T cell receptor beta chains derived from one specimen sequenced in a study of T-cell memory formation after mild COVID-19. TCRdb passed the 5' RACE reads through MiXCR, listing each CDR3 protein once. The sample lists 470,000 or so distinct CDR3 sequences, about 20% occurring once. Sequenced material: PBMCs or a T cell subset sorted from them (not recorded which). Receptors were obtained from an adult woman who had mild COVID-19 (a few samples of this study predate the infection). Cell type and time point are not known.

This clonotype has a count of ten or more. The J gene is TRBJ1-5, the V gene TRBV7-2, with D perhaps TRBD1 (6 bases). The germline gives CDR1 SGHTA, CDR2 FQGNSA. This CDR3 has 14 amino acids. The V end lost 4 bases, the J end lost 0 bases, and 7 bases lay between the germline ends. The CDR3, as DNA: TGTGCCAGCAGCTGGACAGCTAGCAATCAGCCCCAGCATTTT. Residues: CASSWTASNQPQHF.

This clonotype was found a few times. The chain employs TRBV4-2 and TRBJ2-1; 13 bases match TRBD2. Germline-derived CDR1 and CDR2 are LGHNA and YNFKEQ. V was pared by 8 bases and J by 6 bases, with 13 bases of the junction left unmatched. CDR3 length equals 17 residues. The CDR3 loop is CASGARTSGSFGNEQFF. As DNA, the CDR3 is TGTGCCAGCGGGGCCAGGACTAGCGGGAGTTTCGGCAATGAGCAGTTCTTC.

V gene TRBV24-1 combines with J gene TRBJ2-5; tentatively, D is TRBD1 (6 bases). The V gene's germline CDR1 is KGHDR and CDR2 SFDVKD. The CDR3 is 16 residues long. The ends were cut back, 1 base at V and 2 bases at J, with 13 bases in the middle. The CDR3 protein is CATSDFTGTPQETQYF. In DNA, the CDR3 is TGTGCCACCAGTGATTTCACTGGGACACCTCAAGAGACCCAGTACTTC.

The chain links TRBV12-3 or TRBV12-4 to TRBJ2-3; D may be TRBD2 (5 bases). This CDR3 is 12 amino acids long. The V end was cut by 10 bases, the J end by 11 bases, with 19 bases between. The CDR3 spells CATSRDGGRQYF. CDR3 bases: TGTGCCACTAGCCGGGATGGAGGACGGCAGTATTTT.

This clonotype was seen only a few times. This chain connects TRBV2 to TRBJ2-2; 9 bases align to TRBD2. Germline CDR1 is SNHLY and CDR2 is FYNNEI. The CDR3 has 15 amino acids. Germline trimming cut 4 bases from V and 3 bases from J; bases unmatched to any gene: 3. The CDR3 DNA reads TGTGCCAGCAGTGTTAGCGGGGGTGACACCGGGGAGCTGTTTTTT. Translation gives CASSVSGGDTGELFF. The variable domain in full, with the rest retrieved from reference TRBV2 and TRBJ2-2, is EPEVTQTPSHQVTQMGQEVILRCVPISNHLYFYWYRQILGQKVEFLVSFYNNEISEKSEIFDDQFSVERPDGSNFTLKIRSTKLEDSAMYFCASSVSGGDTGELFFGEGSRLTVL.

The chain couples TRBV7-9 to TRBJ2-7; no clear D. Germline CDR1 is SEHNR and CDR2 is FQNEAQ (reference sequence). Trimming stripped 1 base from V and 3 bases from J, with 7 bases between. The CDR3 is 13 residues long. CDR3 DNA: TGTGCCAGCAGCTTAGAGTCGGACTACGAGCAGTACTTC. Its translation is CASSLESDYEQYF.

In this sample, this clonotype turned up a few times. The gene calls are TRBV19 and TRBJ2-7; D perhaps matches TRBD1 (5 bases). Per the germline V gene, CDR1 is LNHDA and CDR2 is SQIVND (reference sequence). The V and J ends lost 9 bases and 6 bases respectively, with 24 bases between them. The CDR3 contains 15 residues. CDR3 DNA sequence: TGTGCCAGCGACAGTGCGAAAGTGGTCTGGGGCGAGCAGTACTTC. Encoded protein: CASDSAKVVWGEQYF.

The chain is built from TRBV10-3 and TRBJ2-4; TRBD2 might be the D (6 bases). CDR1 is ENHRY and CDR2 is SYGVKD in the germline V gene. This CDR3 is 14 amino acids long. V shed 2 bases and J shed 8 bases, with 13 bases lying between them. CDR3 loop: CAISEPGGEDIQYF. CDR3 DNA sequence: TGTGCCATCAGTGAGCCCGGGGGTGAGGACATTCAGTACTTC.

The gene calls are TRBV24-1 and TRBJ2-1, with D perhaps TRBD2 (5 bases). Per germline, CDR1 KGHDR and CDR2 SFDVKD. The CDR3 covers 17 residues. Trimming left V 3 bases short and J 0 bases short, with 14 bases between. The CDR3 loop is CATSDRILGSSYNEQFF. CDR3 coding DNA: TGTGCCACCAGTGATCGAATACTGGGGAGCTCCTACAATGAGCAGTTCTTC.

Only a few counts were recorded for this clonotype. This sequence joins TRBV20-1 and TRBJ2-7, with TRBD2 as a possible D gene (5 bases). Germline-derived CDR1 and CDR2 are DFQATT and SNEGSKA (reference sequence). V was clipped by 2 bases and J by 7 bases, with 18 bases between them. CDR3 size: 14 residues. The CDR3 DNA sequence: TGCAGTGCTAGACACCCTAGCAAACCACTGGAGCAGTACTTC. Residues: CSARHPSKPLEQYF.

The chain combines TRBV6-5 with TRBJ2-7; D possibly corresponds to TRBD1 (6 bases). This CDR3 has 12 residues. Trimming left V 5 bases short and J 6 bases short, with 11 bases between. Germline V lookup: CDR1 MNHEY, CDR2 SVGAGI. CDR3 residues: CASSRNRVEQYF. CDR3 sequence (DNA): TGTGCCAGCAGTCGTAACAGGGTCGAGCAGTACTTC.

The chain couples TRBV5-4 to TRBJ2-1; weak D call: TRBD1 (7 bases). The length of the CDR3 is 15 residues. Germline-derived CDR1 and CDR2 are SGHNT and YYREEE (reference sequence). With 4 bases removed from V and 4 bases from J, the gap between germline ends came to 15 bases. CDR3 protein: CASSVQGGLYNEQFF. The CDR3 DNA reads as TGTGCCAGCAGCGTCCAGGGGGGACTTTACAATGAGCAGTTCTTC.

V usage is TRBV6-1 and J usage is TRBJ1-1; no clear D gene. V shed 2 bases and J shed 1 base, with 8 bases lying between them. The CDR3 sequence is 14 residues long. Germline V gene data show CDR1 as MNHNS and CDR2 as SASEGT. CDR3 in DNA: TGTGCCAGCAGTGAACATGGAGGGAACACTGAAGCTTTCTTT. Protein sequence: CASSEHGGNTEAFF.

There are a few counts of this clonotype. The V gene is TRBV7-3, the J gene TRBJ2-7; TRBD1 agrees at 7 bases. The CDR3 loop spans 16 amino acids. CDR1 is SGHTA, CDR2 FQGTGA, per germline. V dropped 5 bases and J dropped 2; count of bases not matched to a gene: 12. The CDR3 spells CASSPVGTAVTYEQYF. The DNA for the CDR3 is TGTGCCAGCAGCCCCGTCGGGACAGCTGTAACCTACGAGCAGTACTTC. Drawing the rest from reference TRBV7-3 and TRBJ2-7, the complete variable domain is GAGVSQTPSNKVTEKGKYVELRCDPISGHTALYWYRQSLGQGPEFLIYFQGTGAADDSGLPNDRFFAVRPEGSVSTLKIQRTERGDSAVYLCASSPVGTAVTYEQYFGPGTRLTVT.

This clonotype has just a few counts. V and J are TRBV20-1 and TRBJ1-4; maybe TRBD1 (5 bases). CDR3 length equals 13 residues. The germline V and J ends were trimmed by 3 bases and 7 bases, with 12 bases remaining between them. Per the germline V gene, CDR1 is DFQATT and CDR2 is SNEGSKA (reference sequence). The CDR3 region is CSARGAGREKLFF. As DNA, the CDR3 is TGCAGTGCTAGGGGTGCAGGGCGTGAAAAACTGTTTTTT.

The chain employs TRBV15 and TRBJ1-4, with 9 bases lining up with TRBD1. The germline V gene has CDR1 LNHNV and CDR2 YYDKDF (reference sequence). The CDR3 is 16 amino acids. J was trimmed by 3 bases and V by 1 base; bases with no gene match: 3. In nucleotides, the CDR3 is TGTGCCACCAGCAGAGCCGGGACAGGGTCTAATGAAAAACTGTTTTTT. Its protein is CATSRAGTGSNEKLFF.

Comments on this clonotype: Mismatch with germline at one junction end may stem from a read error. The J gene is TRBJ2-2, the V gene TRBV7-9; D is unresolved. Germline V lookup: CDR1 SEHNR, CDR2 FQNEAQ (reference sequence). There are 13 residues in the CDR3. In DNA form, the CDR3 reads TGTGCCAGCAGCTTTCGGAACTCCGGGGAGCTGTTTTTT. Translated: CASSFRNSGELFF. The full variable domain, in which reference TRBV7-9 and TRBJ2-2 provide the parts outside the CDR3, is DTGVSQNPRHKITKRGQNVTFRCDPISEHNRLYWYRQTLGQGPEFLTYFQNEAQLEKSRLLSDRFSAERPKGSFSTLEIQRTEQGDSAMYLCASSFRNSGELFFGEGSRLTVL.

The sample holds a few counts of this clonotype. The chain has TRBV12-3 or TRBV12-4 and TRBJ2-5; 11 nucleotides line up with TRBD1. Trimming took 6 bases from V and 6 from J; bases not matched to a gene: 9. CDR3 length: 15 amino acids. CDR3 sequence (DNA): TGTGCCAGCAGCACGGGACAGGGGGGTTTGAAGACCCAGTACTTC. It specifies CASSTGQGGLKTQYF.

This clonotype came up many times. At one end, the junction sequence differs from germline, possibly due to a read error. This chain joins TRBV5-1 and TRBJ1-2; 10 bases match TRBD1. This CDR3 has 14 amino acids. Germline loops: CDR1 SGHRS, CDR2 YFSETQ. This CDR3 is CASSLGQGDYGYTF. CDR3 nucleotide sequence: TGTGCCAGCTCACTCGGACAGGGGGACTATGGCTACACCTTC.

V is TRBV7-2 and J is TRBJ1-2, with TRBD1 matching 7 bases. Trimming cost V 5 bases and J 7 bases; bases outside gene matches: 7. The CDR3 runs to 13 residues. The germline V gene has CDR1 SGHTA and CDR2 FQGNSA. CDR3 coding DNA: TGTGCCAGCAGCCCCGACAGGGTGACTGGCTACACCTTC. The encoded protein is CASSPDRVTGYTF.

V usage is TRBV7-2 and J usage is TRBJ2-1; D could derive from TRBD1 or TRBD2 (5 bases each). V lost 3 bases, J lost 8 bases, and 17 bases lay in between. CDR1 and CDR2 (germline): SGHTA, FQGNSA. This CDR3 spans 15 amino acids. The CDR3 region has the DNA TGTGCCAGCAGCTTCTCCGGGACGGAGCTCGATGAGCAGTTCTTC. It codes for CASSFSGTELDEQFF. The whole variable domain, filled in from reference TRBV7-2 and TRBJ2-1, reads GAGVSQSPSNKVTEKGKDVELRCDPISGHTALYWYRQSLGQGLEFLIYFQGNSAPDKSGLPSDRFSAERTGGSVSTLTIQRTQQEDSAVYLCASSFSGTELDEQFFGPGTRLTVL.

The V call is TRBV27, the J call TRBJ2-5, with D possibly being TRBD1 (6 bases). Trimming removed 7 bases at V and 4 bases at J, with 13 bases between. The germline gives CDR1 MNHEY, CDR2 SMNVEV (reference sequence). The CDR3 contains 13 residues. The CDR3 bases are TGTGCCAGCACAAAGGCAGGGGTAGAGACCCAGTACTTC. Residues: CASTKAGVETQYF.

This clonotype has just a few counts. The chain links TRBV6-5 to TRBJ2-3, with 8 bases matching TRBD2. The germline gives CDR1 MNHEY, CDR2 SVGAGI. This CDR3 is built from 17 residues. V shed 0 bases and J 3 bases; nucleotides not matched to a gene: 8. DNA for the CDR3: TGTGCCAGCAGTTACTCGTCTCGAACTAGCGGTACAGATACGCAGTATTTT. Translating it yields CASSYSSRTSGTDTQYF.